These 10 T cell receptor beta chains were all obtained from the same sample, sequenced in a study of blood T cell repertoires in COVID-19. Some clones are missing from TCRdb's copy, which holds only in-frame ones; the method was immunoSEQ multiplex PCR. The repertoire holds tens of thousands of clones, with approximately 85% as singletons. The material sequenced was peripheral blood. The receptors come from a man in his forties or fifties with active COVID-19.

The chain links TRBV28 to TRBJ1-2, with D possibly matching TRBD1 (6 bases). Trimming cost V 8 bases and J 9 bases, with 16 bases left between them. CDR3 size: 12 residues. Germline-derived CDR1 and CDR2 are MDHEN and SYDVKM. The CDR3 reads CASENRDASYTF. DNA for the CDR3: TGTGCCAGCGAAAACAGGGATGCAAGCTACACCTTC.

The V gene is TRBV9, the J gene TRBJ2-3; 11 bases match TRBD2. The germline CDR1 and CDR2 sequences are SGDLS and YYNGEE. The CDR3 consists of 21 residues. Trimming at V came to 4 bases and at J to 2 bases, leaving 21 bases not matched to a gene. In nucleotides, the CDR3 is TGTGCCAGCAGCCCCTCAGGTCTAAGCCTACCGACTAGCGGGGCCACAGATACGCAGTATTTT. Its protein product is CASSPSGLSLPTSGATDTQYF.

In this sample, this clone turned up a few times. The V and J genes are TRBV28 and TRBJ1-6; D is uncertain. With 1 base removed from V and 13 bases from J, the gap between germline ends came to 11 bases. The CDR3 has 13 amino acids. From germline, CDR1 is MDHEN and CDR2 SYDVKM. Written as DNA, the CDR3 is TGTGCCAGCAGTTTATCGGTAATTTCGCCCCTCCACTTT. Translation: CASSLSVISPLHF.

J is TRBJ1-3 and V is TRBV18, with TRBD1 identical over 10 bases. The V gene's germline CDR1 is KGHSH and CDR2 LQKENI. CDR3 length: 14 amino acids. Trimming took 6 bases from V and 7 from J; bases not matched to a gene: 6. CDR3 amino acids: CASSPGQGTNTIYF. CDR3 coding DNA: TGTGCCAGCTCGCCGGGACAGGGGACGAACACCATATATTTT.

The chain joins TRBV6-2 or TRBV6-3 to TRBJ2-1; TRBD2 agrees at 9 bases. With V trimmed by 4 bases and J by 2 bases, 9 bases remained unmatched. This CDR3 spans 17 amino acids. Germline CDR1 MNHEY, CDR2 SVGEGT. CDR3 region: CASSSSSGKKTYNEQFF. In nucleotides, the CDR3 is TGTGCCAGCAGTTCTTCTAGCGGGAAGAAAACCTACAATGAGCAGTTCTTC.

V usage is TRBV5-5 and J usage is TRBJ1-1; the D gene is possibly TRBD1 (6 bases). Germline CDR1 and CDR2: SGHKS and YYEKEE (reference sequence). The CDR3 covers 14 residues. V was trimmed by 6 bases and J by 7 bases, leaving 19 bases between them. CDR3: CASIIPGRGIEAFF. CDR3 sequence (DNA): TGTGCCAGCATTATACCCGGCAGGGGCATTGAAGCTTTCTTT.

The V and J genes are TRBV28 and TRBJ2-7, with 12 bases that match TRBD1. The CDR3 is 14 amino acids. V lost 5 bases, J lost 7 bases, and 6 bases stayed unmatched. Germline V gene sequence: CDR1 MDHEN, CDR2 SYDVKM. The CDR3 nucleotides are TGTGCCAGCAGTCGGGGACAGGGGGCGGGAGAGCAGTACTTC. It is translated as CASSRGQGAGEQYF.

The chain employs TRBV11-2 and TRBJ2-5; 9 nucleotides agree with TRBD2. CDR1 and CDR2 from the germline V gene are SGHAT and FQNNGV. V shed 0 bases, J shed 5 bases, and the junction held 13 bases outside the gene matches. The CDR3 loop spans 18 amino acids. CDR3 coding DNA: TGTGCCAGCAGCTTAGATCAAAATCTAGCGGGAACGGGGGAGACCCAGTACTTC. Its translation is CASSLDQNLAGTGETQYF. Full variable domain (outside the CDR3, taken from reference TRBV11-2 and TRBJ2-5): EAGVAQSPRYKIIEKRQSVAFWCNPISGHATLYWYQQILGQGPKLLIQFQNNGVVDDSQLPKDRFSAERLKGVDSTLKIQPAKLEDSAVYLCASSLDQNLAGTGETQYFGPGTRLLVL.

DNA for the CDR3: TGTGCCAGCAGCTTAGATGGCAGGGGAACTGAAGCTTTCTTT. Amino acid sequence: CASSLDGRGTEAFF. V is TRBV7-2 and J is TRBJ1-1, with D perhaps TRBD1 (6 bases). Germline loops: CDR1 SGHTA, CDR2 FQGNSA. V lost 1 base, J lost 5 bases, and 11 bases lay in between. The CDR3 consists of 14 residues.

The chain joins TRBV30 to TRBJ2-1; 12 nucleotides line up with TRBD1. Germline CDR1 and CDR2: GTSNPN and SVGIG (reference sequence). There are 14 residues in the CDR3. With V trimmed by 3 bases and J by 6 bases, 3 bases remained unmatched. CDR3 sequence (DNA): TGTGCCTGGAGGGGACAGGGGGCGACCAATGAGCAGTTCTTC. Translated: CAWRGQGATNEQFF.